Listed below are T cell receptor beta chains from one sample, sequenced in a study of shared clonotypes between healthy human individuals. Assay used: immunoSEQ multiplex PCR; TCRdb lists only in-frame clones, some missing. Of some 2.3 million clones in the sample, just over 90% are singletons; the top ten hold about 0.41%. The material sequenced was naive CD4+ T cells from PBMCs. The receptors stem from a man younger than 35 in good health. Some clones in this sample may be carry-over from other donors' samples. Each CDR3 is given with its conserved first and last residue. Fields, in order: clone size, J gene, D gene, V gene, CDR3 length, CDR3 DNA, CDR3 protein. D genes are given only for firm matches. Only part of the rows carry a size: once, few, many, or a class if the clone is expanded.

-	TRBJ2-7	TRBD2	TRBV4-2	16	TGTGCCAGCAGCCAAGGTATCGGGACTAGCGGCTACGAGCAGTACTTC	CASSQGIGTSGYEQYF
-	TRBJ1-2	-	TRBV7-2	15	TGTGCCAGCAGCTCGGGGACTGGGGCGTTCTATGGCTACACCTTC	CASSSGTGAFYGYTF
-	TRBJ2-7	-	TRBV15	18	TGTGCCACCAGCAGACGGTTGGCCGGTGACAGCATAGCCTACGAGCAGTACTTC	CATSRRLAGDSIAYEQYF
once	TRBJ2-1	-	TRBV28	16	TGTGCCAGCACCCTTGGGGGCGCCCAGGCCCCCAATGAGCAGTTCTTC	CASTLGGAQAPNEQFF
-	TRBJ1-4	TRBD1	TRBV28	17	TGTGCCACCCAGGGGGTTGTGGGACAGCCAACTAATGAAAAACTGTTTTTT	CATQGVVGQPTNEKLFF
-	TRBJ2-1	-	TRBV5-1	15	TGCGCCAGCAGCTTGGATCGCACGTTATACAATGAGCAGTTCTTC	CASSLDRTLYNEQFF
-	TRBJ1-3	-	TRBV6-5	15	TGTGCCAGCAGACGGACTCTCAGCTCTGGAAACACCATATATTTT	CASRRTLSSGNTIYF
once	TRBJ2-7	TRBD2	TRBV20-1	11	TGCAGTGCGCCGGGGGGAGGGAAGCAGTACTTC	CSAPGGGKQYF
-	TRBJ1-3	-	TRBV27	14	TGTGCCAGCAGTTCTCCTGGCTCTGGAAACACCATATATTTT	CASSSPGSGNTIYF
-	TRBJ2-6	-	TRBV19	16	TGTGCCAGTAGATGGGACGGCAACTCTGGGGCCAACGTCCTGACTTTC	CASRWDGNSGANVLTF
-	TRBJ1-1	-	TRBV29-1	12	TGCAGCGCGAGGATTATGAACACTGAAGCTTTCTTT	CSARIMNTEAFF
few	TRBJ1-3	TRBD1	TRBV25-1	14	TGTGCCAGCACGAGGACAGGGGATGGAAACACCATATATTTT	CASTRTGDGNTIYF
-	TRBJ2-1	-	TRBV5-4	16	TGTGCCAGCAGCTGGCCGCGACTAGGCGCGGGCAATGAGCAGTTCTTC	CASSWPRLGAGNEQFF
once	TRBJ1-3	-	TRBV7-6	13	TGTGCCAGCAGCTGGGGTTCAGGAAACACCATATATTTT	CASSWGSGNTIYF
-	TRBJ2-5	-	TRBV12-5	13	TGTGCTAGTGGCCCCTCAGGGACGGGGACCCAGTACTTC	CASGPSGTGTQYF
-	TRBJ2-3	TRBD2	TRBV10-2	14	TGCGCCAGCAGTATAGCGGGAGTAGGAGATACGCAGTATTTT	CASSIAGVGDTQYF
once	TRBJ2-7	-	TRBV30	12	TGTGCCTGGGAGGGCAGCTCCTACGAGCAGTACTTC	CAWEGSSYEQYF
-	TRBJ2-3	TRBD2	TRBV6-6	16	TGTGCCACCTTGGCTAGCGGGAGGGGTGGGCCAGATACGCAGTATTTT	CATLASGRGGPDTQYF
-	TRBJ2-2	-	TRBV9	14	TGTGCCAGCAGCGTTGGGGGGGCTCCAAGGGAGCTGTTTTTT	CASSVGGAPRELFF
-	TRBJ2-7	-	TRBV7-8	16	TGTGCCAGCAGCTTAGACATCTGGGGTCCATCCTACGAGCAGTACTTC	CASSLDIWGPSYEQYF
-	TRBJ1-2	TRBD1	TRBV5-1	13	TGCGCCAGCAGCCCCGGGACAGACCCTGGCTACACCTTC	CASSPGTDPGYTF
-	TRBJ1-2	TRBD1	TRBV6-5	12	TGTGCCAGCAGTTGGGACAGGGAGGTAATCACCTTC	CASSWDREVITF
-	TRBJ1-5	TRBD1	TRBV30	17	TGTGCCTGGAGTGGAACCCGGGACAGTTCCTACAATCAGCCCCAGCATTTT	CAWSGTRDSSYNQPQHF
-	TRBJ2-3	TRBD2	TRBV2	16	TGTGCCAGCAGCCCCCTGGGGCGGGAGGCCGCAGATACGCAGTATTTT	CASSPLGREAADTQYF
-	TRBJ1-2	-	TRBV29-1	15	TGCAGCGTTCAGACCGGGGGCGCGGGGGTTGGTGGCTACACCTTC	CSVQTGGAGVGGYTF
once	TRBJ1-4	-	TRBV7-8	14	TGTGCCAGCAGCTTAGATAGATGGGACGAAAAACTGTTTTTT	CASSLDRWDEKLFF
-	TRBJ2-7	-	TRBV4-1	17	TGCGCCAGCAGCCAAGGACCCCTCGGAGCTTCGTTCGGCGAGCAGTACTTC	CASSQGPLGASFGEQYF
-	TRBJ2-2	-	TRBV30	13	TGTGCCTGGAGTGTACAGGGAGCCGGGGAGCTGTTTTTT	CAWSVQGAGELFF
-	TRBJ1-2	TRBD1	TRBV13	13	TGTGCCAGCAGCTTCCAGGGGGCGGGAGGCTACACCTTC	CASSFQGAGGYTF
-	TRBJ2-3	-	TRBV2	14	TGTGCCAGCAGGGCCGGGGGCAGTGCAGATACGCAGTATTTT	CASRAGGSADTQYF
-	TRBJ2-3	-	TRBV7-2	13	TGTGCCAGCAGCCTCACTTTGGACAATACGCAGTATTTT	CASSLTLDNTQYF
once	TRBJ1-4	TRBD1	TRBV5-1	14	TGCGCCAGCAGCACCGGGACAGGGGACGAAAAACTGTTTTTT	CASSTGTGDEKLFF
once	TRBJ2-2	-	TRBV30	13	TGTGCCTGGAGTCGTGGGGGTACCGGGGAGCTGTTTTTT	CAWSRGGTGELFF
-	TRBJ2-5	-	TRBV18	13	TGTGCCAGCTCACGCAACGGCCAAGAGACCCAGTACTTC	CASSRNGQETQYF
-	TRBJ2-1	TRBD2	TRBV5-1	14	TGCGCCAGCAGCCTGACTAGCGGGAGCGTTGAGCAGTTCTTC	CASSLTSGSVEQFF
-	TRBJ2-7	TRBD1	TRBV5-1	14	TGCGCCAGCAGCAGGGACAGGGTTTCCTACGAGCAGTACTTC	CASSRDRVSYEQYF
-	TRBJ2-1	TRBD1	TRBV19	15	TGTGCCAGTAGTGTGACCTGGGACAGGGAAGATGAGCAGTTCTTC	CASSVTWDREDEQFF
-	TRBJ2-7	TRBD1	TRBV6-5	13	TGTGCCAGCATGAATGAGGGGGCCCACGAGCAGTACTTC	CASMNEGAHEQYF